This T cell receptor beta chain was recorded in a study of Ad26.COV2.S vaccination and SARS-CoV-2 variants. The treatment was: some 19 received Ad26.COV2.S at low or high dose, single or two shots; about 5 received placebo; per-sample allocation not given. At day 63 after the first vaccine or placebo injection, samples were drawn. The study used a vaccine consisting of an Ad26 vector that expressed Wuhan-strain SARS-CoV-2 spike. The data were produced by immunoSEQ multiplex PCR, yet TCRdb's version contains in-frame clones alone and is incomplete. The repertoire holds around 450,000 clones, with 75% to 90% as singletons. The material sequenced was peripheral blood, taken in a trial of Ad26.COV2.S vaccine versus placebo. The clonotype was recovered from a person between 18 and 65 years old who received the Ad26.COV2.S COVID-19 vaccine or a placebo.

In DNA form, the CDR3 reads TGTGCCATCAGTGTAGGGACTCCTGGGAGAGGCAATGAGCAGTTCTTC. Its protein product is CAISVGTPGRGNEQFF. The V call is TRBV10-3, the J call TRBJ2-1; a weak D match, TRBD2 (6 bases). The CDR3 is 16 amino acids. Trimming cost V 4 bases and J 6 bases, with 19 bases left between them. Germline loops: CDR1 ENHRY, CDR2 SYGVKD.